This T cell receptor (beta chain) was captured by sequencing in a study of cytomegalovirus exposure and HLA in healthy donors. Study-wide findings and caveats: Reported performance of the classifier showed diagnosis of cytomegalovirus status with high specificity and sensitivity.

The CDR3 covers 14 residues. CDR1 and CDR2 from the germline V gene are KGHSH and LQKENI. The ends were cut back, 1 base at V and 5 bases at J, with 12 bases in the middle. Concerning this clone itself: Its cognate antigen is unknown.

Assay used: immunoSEQ multiplex PCR; TCRdb lists only in-frame clones, some missing. The table records under 250,000 clones, 85% to 90% of them present only once. Sequences were obtained from PBMCs. This receptor was obtained from a man aged 18 to 30 in good health and CMV-seronegative. The V call is TRBV18, the J call TRBJ2-7; weak D call: TRBD1 (5 bases). The CDR3 DNA is TGTGCCAGCTCACCACGGGGCCCAAAAAACGAGCAGTACTTC. It is translated as CASSPRGPKNEQYF.